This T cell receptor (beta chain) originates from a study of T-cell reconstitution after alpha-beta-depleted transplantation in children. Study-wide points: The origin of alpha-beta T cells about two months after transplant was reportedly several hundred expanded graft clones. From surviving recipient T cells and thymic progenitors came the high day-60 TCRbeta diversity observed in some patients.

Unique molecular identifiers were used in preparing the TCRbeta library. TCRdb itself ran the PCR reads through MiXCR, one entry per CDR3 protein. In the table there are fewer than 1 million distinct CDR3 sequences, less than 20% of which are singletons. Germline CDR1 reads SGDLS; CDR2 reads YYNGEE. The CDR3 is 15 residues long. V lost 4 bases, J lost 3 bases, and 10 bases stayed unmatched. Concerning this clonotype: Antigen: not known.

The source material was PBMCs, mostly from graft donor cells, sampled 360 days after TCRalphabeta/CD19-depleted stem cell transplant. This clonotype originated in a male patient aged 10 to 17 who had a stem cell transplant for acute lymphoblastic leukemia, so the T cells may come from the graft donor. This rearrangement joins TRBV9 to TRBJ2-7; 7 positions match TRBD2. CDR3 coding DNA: TGTGCCAGCAGCTCTCGAGCGGGGCCCCTCTACGAGCAGTACTTC. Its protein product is CASSSRAGPLYEQYF.